The source of this TCR beta chain is a study of OX40 agonist ivuxolimab in advanced cancers. Using immunoSEQ multiplex PCR, the repertoire was profiled, and TCRdb retains in-frame clones only, with some absent. The sample carries 40,000 to 50,000 clones, 82% recorded once. Germline CDR1 MNHEY, CDR2 SVGAGI. The V end was cut by 6 bases, the J end by 0 bases, with 6 bases between. This CDR3 has 12 amino acids. The chain carries TRBV6-5 and TRBJ2-7; D call uncertain. The receptor comes from an adult with an advanced solid tumor such as melanoma, head and neck, liver or kidney cancer. Sequencing used CD4+ or CD8+ T cells sorted from blood, obtained in a trial of the OX40 agonist ivuxolimab. The CDR3 spells CASSSTSYEQYF. CDR3 coding DNA: TGTGCCAGCAGCTCAACCTCCTACGAGCAGTACTTC.